Below are 32 T cell receptor beta chains sequenced from a single sample in a study of blood T cell repertoires in COVID-19. Method: immunoSEQ multiplex PCR; TCRdb's copy keeps in-frame clones and lacks some. The sample records around 38,000 clones, 70% to 90% being singletons. Sequencing was carried out using peripheral blood. These receptors originate from a man aged 60-69 years with COVID-19, enrolled during active disease.

V and J are TRBV7-2 and TRBJ2-1; the match to TRBD1 covers 10 bases. The germline V gene encodes CDR1 SGHTA and CDR2 FQGNSA. The junction had 9 bases not matched to a gene; V was cut back by 5 bases and J by 8 bases. This CDR3 has 15 residues. CDR3 DNA: TGTGCCAGCAGCACAGACAGGGGGCCTGGGGATGAGCAGTTCTTC. This translates into CASSTDRGPGDEQFF.

The rearrangement uses TRBV28 and TRBJ2-1; TRBD2 matches 7 bases. The CDR3 runs 15 residues. CDR1 is MDHEN and CDR2 is SYDVKM in the germline V gene. J gave up 0 bases and V 8 bases, and 7 bases lay outside the gene matches. Here the CDR3 DNA reads TGTGCCAGCGATGCTAGCGGAAGCTCCTACAATGAGCAGTTCTTC. It codes for CASDASGSSYNEQFF.

This clone appeared a single time. V gene TRBV2 combines with J gene TRBJ2-7, with TRBD2 matching 10 bases. The CDR3 runs 13 residues. J lost 5 bases, V lost 8 bases, and 6 bases had no gene match. CDR1 is SNHLY and CDR2 is FYNNEI in the germline V gene. The DNA of the CDR3 is TGTGCCAGCGTAGCGGGGGGAAGCGACGAGCAGTACTTC. Protein product: CASVAGGSDEQYF.

CDR3 residues: CASSIDGQPRGQPQHF. Here the CDR3 DNA reads TGTGCCAGTAGTATAGATGGACAGCCAAGGGGTCAGCCCCAGCATTTT. The chain has TRBV19 and TRBJ1-5; a possible D gene is TRBD1 (6 bases). Germline V gives CDR1 LNHDA, CDR2 SQIVND (reference sequence). The ends were cut back, 0 bases at V and 6 bases at J, with 15 bases in the middle. This CDR3 contains 16 residues. The full variable domain, in which reference TRBV19 and TRBJ1-5 provide the parts outside the CDR3, is DGGITQSPKYLFRKEGQNVTLSCEQNLNHDAMYWYRQDPGQGLRLIYYSQIVNDFQKGDIAEGYSVSREKKESFPLTVTSAQKNPTAFYLCASSIDGQPRGQPQHFGDGTRLSIL.

V gene TRBV6-1 combines with J gene TRBJ1-1; D not certain. The CDR3 contains 14 residues. Germline CDR1 MNHNS, CDR2 SASEGT. V lost 3 bases and J lost 3, with 11 bases in between. The CDR3 here is CASSDNRGYTEAFF. CDR3 in DNA: TGTGCCAGCAGTGACAACCGAGGGTACACTGAAGCTTTCTTT.

The chain has TRBV28 and TRBJ2-3; 13 positions agree with TRBD2. V gave up 3 bases and J gave up 10 bases; unmatched junction bases: 13. This CDR3 is built from 17 residues. The germline gives CDR1 MDHEN, CDR2 SYDVKM. The CDR3 DNA reads as TGTGCCAGCAGTTTCCTAACGACCGGGACTAGCGGGATATCGCAGTATTTT. Amino acid sequence: CASSFLTTGTSGISQYF.

The chain is built from TRBV9 and TRBJ1-1; D is uncertain. The CDR3 has 14 residues. Trimming cost V 3 bases and J 1 base, with 10 bases left between them. Germline V gene sequence: CDR1 SGDLS, CDR2 YYNGEE. CDR3 amino acids: CASSGTPWNTEAFF. The CDR3 DNA is TGTGCCAGCAGCGGAACTCCCTGGAACACTGAAGCTTTCTTT.

This clone occurred once. The chain carries TRBV24-1 and TRBJ2-7, with a possible D match to TRBD1 (6 bases). Trimming stripped 7 bases from V and 0 bases from J, with 9 bases between. CDR1 is KGHDR, CDR2 SFDVKD, per germline. This CDR3 has 13 amino acids. The CDR3 is CATSKQGSYEQYF. In DNA, the CDR3 is TGTGCCACCAGCAAACAGGGCTCCTACGAGCAGTACTTC.

The rearrangement links TRBV2 to TRBJ1-5; D may be TRBD1 (5 bases). The V end was cut by 1 base, the J end by 6 bases, with 13 bases between. Germline loops: CDR1 SNHLY, CDR2 FYNNEI. The CDR3 is 15 residues long. The CDR3, as DNA: TGTGCCAGCAGTGAAGAGATTGGAGGGGCTCAGCCCCAGCATTTT. This sequence encodes CASSEEIGGAQPQHF. Full variable domain (remainder filled in from reference TRBV2 and TRBJ1-5): EPEVTQTPSHQVTQMGQEVILRCVPISNHLYFYWYRQILGQKVEFLVSFYNNEISEKSEIFDDQFSVERPDGSNFTLKIRSTKLEDSAMYFCASSEEIGGAQPQHFGDGTRLSIL.

The genes are TRBV28 and TRBJ2-7; TRBD2 aligns across 8 bases. The CDR3 consists of 14 residues. The trim removed 5 bases at V and 0 bases at J, leaving 3 bases unmatched. Germline CDR1 MDHEN, CDR2 SYDVKM. The CDR3 loop reads CASSVAGNSYEQYF. In DNA form, the CDR3 reads TGTGCCAGCAGTGTAGCGGGAAACTCCTACGAGCAGTACTTC.

This chain uses TRBV5-1 with TRBJ2-1, with 12 bases that match TRBD2. This CDR3 has 14 amino acids. Unmatched junction bases numbered 2, after V lost 3 bases and J lost 7 bases. The germline CDR1 and CDR2 sequences are SGHRS and YFSETQ. The CDR3 DNA is TGCGCCAGCAGCTCCGGACTAGCGGGGAATGAGCAGTTCTTC. Translated, it gives CASSSGLAGNEQFF. The full variable domain, completed using reference TRBV5-1 and TRBJ2-1, is KAGVTQTPRYLIKTRGQQVTLSCSPISGHRSVSWYQQTPGQGLQFLFEYFSETQRNKGNFPGRFSGRQFSNSRSEMNVSTLELGDSALYLCASSSGLAGNEQFFGPGTRLTVL.

The DNA for the CDR3 is TGTGCCACCAGCGATGGACAGGGAGCGGTACCGAACACTGAAGCTTTCTTT. Translated, it gives CATSDGQGAVPNTEAFF. The rearrangement links TRBV15 to TRBJ1-1; 8 bases are a match to TRBD1. The CDR3 loop spans 17 amino acids. The V segment lost 5 bases and the J segment 1 base; nucleotides outside the gene matches: 12. Germline assignment: CDR1 LNHNV and CDR2 YYDKDF (reference sequence). The entire variable domain, with the rest obtained from reference TRBV15 and TRBJ1-1, is as follows: DAMVIQNPRYQVTQFGKPVTLSCSQTLNHNVMYWYQQKSSQAPKLLFHYYDKDFNNEADTPDNFQSRRPNTSFCFLDIRSPGLGDTAMYLCATSDGQGAVPNTEAFFGQGTRLTVV.

The chain has TRBV12-3 or TRBV12-4 and TRBJ2-7; a weak D match, TRBD1 (5 bases). V dropped 6 bases and J dropped 3 bases, with 12 bases sitting between them. The CDR3 runs to 13 residues. The CDR3 region has the DNA TGTGCCAGCAGCCGGACAAGCGACTACGAGCAGTACTTC. Translating gives CASSRTSDYEQYF.

CDR3 coding DNA: TGTGCCAGCAGTGAGTGGCAGGGGGATAACAATGAGCAGTTCTTC. This translates into CASSEWQGDNNEQFF. The rearrangement uses TRBV6-1 and TRBJ2-1; 7 bases map to TRBD1. Germline V CDR1 and CDR2: MNHNS, SASEGT. The CDR3 runs to 15 residues. J lost 5 bases, V lost 3 bases, and 7 bases had no gene match.

V and J are TRBV2 and TRBJ1-5; tentatively, D is TRBD1 (6 bases). The V end was cut by 6 bases, the J end by 2 bases, with 8 bases between. This CDR3 has 13 amino acids. Germline V gene data show CDR1 as SNHLY and CDR2 as FYNNEI. The CDR3 reads CASRNRGNQPQHF. The CDR3 region has the DNA TGTGCCAGCAGAAACAGGGGCAATCAGCCCCAGCATTTT.

The CDR3 reads CASSQGVRGIGELFF. The CDR3 coding sequence is TGTGCCAGCAGCCAAGGTGTGCGAGGGATCGGGGAGCTGTTTTTT. The V gene is TRBV3-1 (or the pseudogene TRBV3-2), the J gene TRBJ2-2, with D maybe TRBD2 (5 bases). This CDR3 has 15 residues. From germline, CDR1 is LGHDT and CDR2 YNNKEL (reference sequence). The V and J ends lost 1 base and 7 bases respectively, with 13 bases between them.

This clone has only a few counts. The CDR3 is CASSQGHGGGYEQYF. For the CDR3, the DNA is TGTGCCAGCAGCCAAGGGCATGGCGGAGGCTACGAGCAGTACTTC. This rearrangement joins TRBV7-9 to TRBJ2-7; D might be TRBD2 (5 bases). The CDR3 sequence is 15 residues long. V lost 5 bases, J lost 3 bases, and 17 bases lay in between. CDR1 SEHNR and CDR2 FQNEAQ come from the germline V gene (reference sequence).

The chain joins TRBV3-1 (or the pseudogene TRBV3-2) to TRBJ2-1; the D is unclear. Germline V lookup: CDR1 LGHDT, CDR2 YNNKEL (reference sequence). Between the trimmed V and J ends, which lost 0 bases and 4 bases, there was a span of 4 bases. This CDR3 is built from 13 residues. CDR3 amino acids: CASSQDRYNEQFF. CDR3 DNA sequence: TGTGCCAGCAGCCAAGATCGTTACAATGAGCAGTTCTTC.

V usage is TRBV24-1 and J usage is TRBJ1-5, with TRBD1 as a possible D gene (5 bases). Trimming stripped 3 bases from V and 2 bases from J, with 19 bases between. Germline V lookup: CDR1 KGHDR, CDR2 SFDVKD. The CDR3 has 18 amino acids. CDR3 nucleotides: TGTGCCACCAGTGATGGGGCCAGAGTTGGGGTGGGCAATCAGCCCCAGCATTTT. As protein: CATSDGARVGVGNQPQHF.

The chain couples TRBV5-1 to TRBJ2-6, with D possibly TRBD1 on 5 matching bases. Germline V CDR1 and CDR2: SGHRS, YFSETQ. The V end lost 2 bases, the J end lost 2 bases, and 8 bases lay between the germline ends. There are 15 residues in the CDR3. CDR3 loop: CASSLGATGANVLTF. Written as DNA, the CDR3 is TGCGCCAGCAGCTTAGGGGCGACTGGGGCCAACGTCCTGACTTTC.

The chain combines TRBV7-2 with TRBJ2-3, with TRBD2 matching over 9 bases. This CDR3 spans 16 amino acids. CDR1 SGHTA and CDR2 FQGNSA come from the germline V gene. The V and J ends lost 5 bases and 2 bases, in that order; junction bases with no gene match: 8. The CDR3 DNA is TGTGCCAGCAGCCCGTGGACTAGCGCCCCCACAGATACGCAGTATTTT. Its protein product is CASSPWTSAPTDTQYF.

This clone was seen only a few times. At one end the junction does not follow the germline gene, possibly because of a read error. The rearrangement joins TRBV6-5 to TRBJ1-6; no firm D call. CDR3 size: 13 residues. The V gene's germline CDR1 is MNHEY and CDR2 SVGAGI. CDR3 coding DNA: TGTGCCAGCAGACCGGACTACAATTCGCCCCTCCACTTT. It translates to CASRPDYNSPLHF.

The chain couples TRBV19 to TRBJ2-7; D is uncertain. The CDR3 loop spans 16 amino acids. V lost 1 base and J 0 bases, leaving 13 bases between the germline ends. Germline V CDR1 and CDR2: LNHDA, SQIVND (reference sequence). The CDR3 sequence is CASSIGRGWSSYEQYF. The DNA of the CDR3 is TGTGCCAGTAGTATAGGTCGCGGATGGAGCTCCTACGAGCAGTACTTC.

The chain combines TRBV28 with TRBJ2-7; TRBD1 is a possible D gene (6 bases). The length of the CDR3 is 15 residues. Trimming removed 2 bases at V and 5 bases at J, with 16 bases between. From germline, CDR1 is MDHEN and CDR2 SYDVKM. Here the CDR3 DNA reads TGTGCCAGCAGTTTACGGGCAGGGGCGAAAAACGAGCAGTACTTC. Protein sequence: CASSLRAGAKNEQYF.

The rearrangement links TRBV24-1 to TRBJ1-2; tentatively, D is TRBD1 (6 bases). Trimming took off 3 bases at V and 4 bases at J, with 14 bases between the two ends. Germline V gene lookup returns CDR1 KGHDR and CDR2 SFDVKD. The CDR3 runs 15 residues. The CDR3 region has the DNA TGTGCCACCAGTGATCCTTCGACAGGTCCCTATGGCTACACCTTC. It translates to CATSDPSTGPYGYTF.

The chain recombines TRBV12-3 or TRBV12-4 with TRBJ2-2; tentatively, D is TRBD2 (7 bases). The CDR3 contains 13 residues. Trimming took off 5 bases at V and 6 bases at J, with 10 bases between the two ends. This CDR3 is CASSVGGAGELFF. The CDR3 DNA is TGTGCCAGCAGTGTAGGGGGGGCCGGGGAGCTGTTTTTT.

This chain links TRBV18 with TRBJ2-7, with 10 bases fitting TRBD2. After removal of 3 bases from V and 5 bases from J, the junction contained 10 bases not matched to a gene. There are 16 residues in the CDR3. CDR1 and CDR2 (germline): KGHSH, LQKENI. CDR3 amino acids: CASSPTGLAGENEQYF. The CDR3 DNA follows: TGTGCCAGCTCACCTACGGGGCTAGCGGGAGAAAACGAGCAGTACTTC.

This sequence joins TRBV7-9 and TRBJ2-7, with D unresolved. The CDR3 extends over 13 amino acids. From germline, CDR1 is SEHNR and CDR2 FQNEAQ (reference sequence). Trimming removed 2 bases at V and 2 bases at J, with 7 bases between. The CDR3: CASSLLGTYEQYF. CDR3 bases: TGTGCCAGCAGCTTACTCGGTACCTACGAGCAGTACTTC.

V and J are TRBV7-8 and TRBJ1-4, with 8 positions matching TRBD1. The CDR3 totals 15 residues. CDR1 and CDR2 (germline): SGHVS, FQNEAQ. J was trimmed by 4 bases and V by 5 bases; bases with no gene match: 6. CDR3 nucleotide sequence: TGTGCCAGCAGCCTCCGACAGGGGATTAATGAAAAACTGTTTTTT. It translates to CASSLRQGINEKLFF.

V and J are TRBV3-1 (or the pseudogene TRBV3-2) and TRBJ1-3; D gene uncertain. Germline CDR1 is LGHDT and CDR2 is YNNKEL (reference sequence). With 2 bases removed from V and 0 bases from J, the gap between germline ends came to 5 bases. This CDR3 has 14 residues. CDR3 nucleotide sequence: TGTGCCAGCAGCCAACCCAGCTCTGGAAACACCATATATTTT. It specifies CASSQPSSGNTIYF.

This chain uses TRBV6-5 with TRBJ1-2; D unclear. Trimming left V 7 bases short and J 1 base short, with 16 bases between. CDR3 length equals 15 residues. Germline lookup yields CDR1 MNHEY and CDR2 SVGAGI. CDR3 DNA: TGTGCCAGCACCTCCTTTGAAGCTCTTAACTATGGCTACACCTTC. This translates into CASTSFEALNYGYTF.

The chain couples TRBV6-6 to TRBJ2-4, with D possibly being TRBD2 (6 bases). This CDR3 is built from 11 residues. CDR1 is MNHNY and CDR2 is SVGAGI in the germline V gene (reference sequence). The V and J ends lost 1 base and 16 bases respectively, with 11 bases between them. The CDR3 coding sequence is TGTGCCAGCAGTTACTTGGGGACTGTCTACTTC. Its translation is CASSYLGTVYF.